These 15 T cell receptor beta chains were sequenced from one sample in a study of cytomegalovirus exposure and HLA in healthy donors. Primers for the PCR totalled 60 Vbeta and 13 Jbeta. The assay was immunoSEQ multiplex PCR, and TCRdb's table has in-frame clones only and misses some. The sample lists 100,000 or so clones, roughly 71% occurring once. The sequenced sample consisted of PBMCs. The receptors here all came from a man aged 45 to 65 in good health and CMV-seronegative.

In this sample, this clone turned up once. The V call is TRBV5-1, the J call TRBJ2-2, with a tentative D call TRBD2 (6 bases). The CDR3 is made up of 16 amino acids. The germline V and J ends were trimmed by 3 bases and 4 bases, with 16 bases remaining between them. The germline V gene has CDR1 SGHRS and CDR2 YFSETQ. The DNA for the CDR3 is TGCGCCAGCAGCTCCCAGGTGGGGAGGAGCACCGGGGAGCTGTTTTTT. It codes for CASSSQVGRSTGELFF.

This clone was picked up a small number of times. CDR3 sequence: CASSEQRDLNEQYF. The CDR3 DNA reads TGTGCCAGCAGTGAACAGCGGGATCTTAACGAGCAGTACTTC. The chain combines TRBV6-1 with TRBJ2-7, with TRBD2 identical over 7 bases. The CDR3 runs to 14 residues. Germline V gene sequence: CDR1 MNHNS, CDR2 SASEGT. With V trimmed by 2 bases and J by 5 bases, 6 bases remained unmatched.

This chain links TRBV29-1 with TRBJ2-7; 15 positions agree with TRBD2. V lost 7 bases to trimming and J lost 7 bases; unmatched junction nucleotides: 8. The CDR3 sequence is 14 residues long. Germline V lookup: CDR1 SQVTM, CDR2 ANQGSEA. The DNA of the CDR3 is TGCAGCGGGACTAGCGGGAGGGCGCCGTGGGAGCAGTACTTC. Its protein product is CSGTSGRAPWEQYF.

This clone was seen a handful of times. The chain combines TRBV5-4 with TRBJ2-7, with 9 bases fitting TRBD2. After removal of 1 base from V and 7 bases from J, the junction contained 12 bases not matched to a gene. This CDR3 spans 16 amino acids. Germline-derived CDR1 and CDR2 are SGHNT and YYREEE (reference sequence). The CDR3 is CASSLLGGRASEEQYF. The CDR3 DNA sequence: TGTGCCAGCAGCTTGCTGGGCGGGAGGGCCTCGGAGGAGCAGTACTTC.

CDR3 sequence reads: CASSPPSRDSAIYGYTF. The CDR3 region has the DNA TGTGCCAGCAGCCCGCCAAGTCGGGACAGCGCCATCTATGGCTACACCTTC. The chain links TRBV7-9 to TRBJ1-2; 7 bases agree with TRBD1. Losses at the gene ends were 5 bases for V and 4 bases for J; bases not matched to a gene: 16. Looked up from germline, CDR1 is SEHNR and CDR2 is FQNEAQ (reference sequence). This CDR3 region has 17 residues.

Notes on this clone: In the same sample, other DNA sequences code for this CDR3. CDR3 nucleotide sequence: TGTGCCAGCAGCCCTACAGGGAGGGGTCAGCCCCAGCATTTT. Protein: CASSPTGRGQPQHF. This chain uses TRBV7-6 with TRBJ1-5; tentatively, D is TRBD1 (6 bases). CDR1 and CDR2 from the germline V gene are SGHVS and FNYEAQ. V dropped 5 bases and J dropped 6 bases, with 14 bases sitting between them. The CDR3 length is 14 residues.

The chain carries TRBV6-1 and TRBJ2-5; 7 nucleotides match TRBD1. The ends lost 4 bases at V and 5 bases at J; junction bases unmatched: 10. The CDR3 loop spans 15 amino acids. CDR1 is MNHNS and CDR2 is SASEGT in the germline V gene. CDR3 sequence reads: CASSAHRTGGETQYF. CDR3 DNA: TGTGCCAGCAGTGCCCACCGGACAGGTGGGGAGACCCAGTACTTC.

The gene calls are TRBV6-1 and TRBJ1-6; D gene unclear. V lost 4 bases and J 7 bases, leaving 20 bases between the germline ends. There are 17 residues in the CDR3. Germline V lookup: CDR1 MNHNS, CDR2 SASEGT. CDR3 sequence (DNA): TGTGCCAGCAGTGTCTTCGGGTCTCCCCTGGCAAATTCACCCCTCCACTTT. Translating gives CASSVFGSPLANSPLHF.

The V gene is TRBV5-1, the J gene TRBJ2-2; possibly TRBD1 for D (6 bases). Germline CDR1 is SGHRS and CDR2 is YFSETQ. This CDR3 contains 15 residues. The V end was cut by 0 bases, the J end by 6 bases, with 12 bases between. Here the CDR3 DNA reads TGCGCCAGCAGCTTGGCCGGGTCAGGGGCCGGGGAGCTGTTTTTT. It encodes CASSLAGSGAGELFF.

Regarding this clone: A read error may produce the germline difference seen at one junction end. The V gene is TRBV7-9, the J gene TRBJ2-5; 8 nucleotides line up with TRBD1. The tail of the sequence fits TRBJ2-7 better, so the J call may be wrong. Germline values: CDR1 SEHNR, CDR2 FQNEAQ (reference sequence). CDR3 length: 12 residues. The CDR3 coding sequence is TGTTCCAGCAGCTCGACAGGGGACGAGCAGTACTTC. Translation: CSSSSTGDEQYF.

The table lists this clone with a few counts. This chain connects TRBV10-2 to TRBJ2-3, with D unclear. Germline values: CDR1 WSHSY, CDR2 SAAADI. This CDR3 region has 12 residues. The V end lost 4 bases, the J end lost 4 bases, and 6 bases lay between the germline ends. CDR3 coding DNA: TGCGCCAGCAGTGGAACAGCAGATACGCAGTATTTT. It yields the protein CASSGTADTQYF.

V usage is TRBV19 and J usage is TRBJ2-5; 7 nucleotides agree with TRBD2. CDR1 is LNHDA and CDR2 is SQIVND in the germline V gene (reference sequence). The junction had 6 bases not matched to a gene; V was cut back by 3 bases and J by 5 bases. The CDR3 has 14 residues. CDR3 in amino acids: CASSMEQGGETQYF. Written as DNA, the CDR3 is TGTGCCAGTAGTATGGAGCAGGGAGGGGAGACCCAGTACTTC.

This chain joins TRBV27 and TRBJ2-5; 8 positions match TRBD2. The J call is in doubt because the DNA end fits TRBJ2-7 better. This CDR3 is 16 amino acids long. Germline loops: CDR1 MNHEY, CDR2 SMNVEV (reference sequence). CDR3 residues: CASTLRGGHQRYEQYF. The CDR3 nucleotides read TGTGCCAGTACTCTCCGGGGGGGACACCAAAGGTACGAGCAGTACTTC.

The chain employs TRBV5-1 and TRBJ2-5; the match to TRBD2 covers 8 bases. The V gene's germline CDR1 is SGHRS and CDR2 YFSETQ. V shed 5 bases, J shed 4 bases, and the junction held 7 bases outside the gene matches. This CDR3 spans 14 amino acids. The CDR3 region has the DNA TGCGCCAGCAGTCCCGGGACTAGTGGAGAGACCCAGTACTTC. Its translation is CASSPGTSGETQYF.

The chain combines TRBV4-1 with TRBJ2-7, with D maybe TRBD2 (6 bases). Germline CDR1 reads MGHRA; CDR2 reads YSYEKL. This CDR3 has 14 residues. Between the trimmed V and J ends, which lost 1 base and 6 bases, there was a span of 13 bases. The CDR3 nucleotides are TGCGCCAGCAGCCAAGGGTCGGGGGTCCGCGAGCAGTACTTC. It encodes CASSQGSGVREQYF.